The source of this TCR beta chain is a study of blood T cell repertoires in COVID-19. At the level of the study: The origin of the acute and convalescent COVID-19 samples was the United States, Italy and Spain. From T cells, B-cell-depleted T cells, or PBMCs came the material, which was cDNA or gDNA.

Per the authors' pipeline: The authors estimated nucleated cell counts from reference gene primer amplification. The method was immunoSEQ multiplex PCR; TCRdb's version includes in-frame clones alone and lacks a portion of them. V, J and clone size were drawn from that table, and D and trimming were deduced from the DNA. The table shows just under 300,000 clones, with around 87% occurring only once. Sequenced input: peripheral blood. The sequence was collected from a man between 65 and 85 years old with acute or convalescent COVID-19.

CDR3: CASSVEHTGELFF. The CDR3 coding sequence is TGTGCCAGCAGCGTAGAACATACCGGGGAGCTGTTTTTT. V usage is TRBV9 and J usage is TRBJ2-2; no firm D call. Germline loops: CDR1 SGDLS, CDR2 YYNGEE. Trimming left V 0 bases short and J 5 bases short, with 5 bases between. The CDR3 sequence is 13 residues long.